The 13 T cell receptor beta chains presented below share a single source sample, sequenced in a study of blood T cell repertoires in COVID-19. Measured with immunoSEQ multiplex PCR; TCRdb has only the in-frame clones, and not every one. The sample lists about 80,000 clones, around 80% occurring once. Material: peripheral blood. These receptors all stem from a man older than 75 with acute or convalescent COVID-19.

The table lists this clone with a few counts. The CDR3 spells CASSLRTGDSPLHF. The CDR3 nucleotides are TGTGCCAGCAGTTTAAGGACAGGGGACTCACCCCTCCACTTT. The chain has TRBV28 and TRBJ1-6; 9 bases fit TRBD1. CDR1 MDHEN and CDR2 SYDVKM come from the germline V gene. The CDR3 loop spans 14 amino acids. The V segment lost 2 bases and the J segment 10 bases; nucleotides outside the gene matches: 3.

The V and J genes are TRBV11-2 and TRBJ2-7; the D gene is possibly TRBD1 (5 bases). CDR1 SGHAT and CDR2 FQNNGV come from the germline V gene. This CDR3 region has 14 residues. V was pared by 4 bases and J by 2 bases, with 12 bases between. As DNA, the CDR3 is TGTGCCAGCAGCTCTACAACAGGAACCTACGAGCAGTACTTC. It is translated as CASSSTTGTYEQYF.

The V and J genes are TRBV28 and TRBJ2-1; 7 bases line up with TRBD2. The CDR3 is 14 amino acids. Unmatched junction bases numbered 3, after V lost 3 bases and J lost 4 bases. Germline CDR1 MDHEN, CDR2 SYDVKM. The CDR3 bases are TGTGCCAGCAGTTTTGAAGCGGGGTACAATGAGCAGTTCTTC. This gives the protein CASSFEAGYNEQFF.

The chain is built from TRBV7-2 and TRBJ2-3; TRBD2 aligns across 9 bases. Per the germline V gene, CDR1 is SGHTA and CDR2 is FQGNSA. Trimming cost V 5 bases and J 1 base; bases outside gene matches: 4. This CDR3 is built from 15 residues. The CDR3 DNA reads TGTGCCAGCAGCGGCCGGACTAGCGGCACAGATACGCAGTATTTT. Translation: CASSGRTSGTDTQYF.

In nucleotides, the CDR3 is TGTGCCAGCAGCCTGACAGGCGCCTATGGCTACACCTTC. This gives the protein CASSLTGAYGYTF. This chain links TRBV6-5 with TRBJ1-2; TRBD1 is a possible D gene (6 bases). CDR1 and CDR2 (germline): MNHEY, SVGAGI. CDR3 length equals 13 residues. V was trimmed by 6 bases and J by 4 bases, leaving 12 bases between them.

The V gene is TRBV28, the J gene TRBJ2-7, with 8 positions matching TRBD2. CDR1 is MDHEN, CDR2 SYDVKM, per germline. The CDR3 runs 12 residues. Trimming at V came to 6 bases and at J to 6 bases, leaving 4 bases not matched to a gene. DNA for the CDR3: TGTGCCAGCAGGAGGACTAGCTTCGAGCAGTACTTC. Its translation: CASRRTSFEQYF.

The chain links TRBV6-5 to TRBJ2-2; unclear D gene. Looked up from germline, CDR1 is MNHEY and CDR2 is SVGAGI. CDR3 length: 14 amino acids. V dropped 7 bases and J dropped 4 bases, with 13 bases sitting between them. CDR3 loop: CASIAQLGTGELFF. For the CDR3, the DNA is TGTGCCAGCATTGCGCAACTCGGCACCGGGGAGCTGTTTTTT.

The genes are TRBV30 and TRBJ1-2; no clear D gene. Germline loops: CDR1 GTSNPN, CDR2 SVGIG (reference sequence). Trimming removed 1 base at V and 4 bases at J, with 10 bases between. This CDR3 spans 13 amino acids. The CDR3 DNA sequence: TGTGCCTGGAGTGCCGGGGAAGGCTATGGCTACACCTTC. It encodes CAWSAGEGYGYTF. The entire variable domain, with the rest obtained from reference TRBV30 and TRBJ1-2, is as follows: SQTIHQWPATLVQPVGSPLSLECTVEGTSNPNLYWYRQAAGRGLQLLFYSVGIGQISSEVPQNLSASRPQDRQFILSSKKLLLSDSGFYLCAWSAGEGYGYTFGSGTRLTVV.

The chain carries TRBV5-1 and TRBJ1-1; D ambiguous. Deletions cut 1 base from V and 1 base from J, with 8 bases between. The CDR3 loop spans 14 amino acids. The germline V gene encodes CDR1 SGHRS and CDR2 YFSETQ. The CDR3 loop is CASSLYGQNTEAFF. For the CDR3, the DNA is TGCGCCAGCAGCTTGTATGGGCAGAACACTGAAGCTTTCTTT.

The rearrangement joins TRBV5-1 to TRBJ1-1; 12 bases align to TRBD1. Germline CDR1 and CDR2: SGHRS and YFSETQ. The CDR3 is 15 residues long. V was clipped by 3 bases and J by 7 bases; unmatched bases: 7. CDR3 sequence: CASSSRDRGLGEAFF. The CDR3 DNA is TGCGCCAGCAGCTCCCGGGACAGGGGGCTGGGTGAAGCTTTCTTT.

This clone was counted once. V is TRBV7-6 and J is TRBJ2-7, with a tentative D call TRBD2 (5 bases). From germline, CDR1 is SGHVS and CDR2 FNYEAQ. The CDR3 is 14 residues long. V was clipped by 4 bases and J by 3 bases, with 13 bases between them. CDR3 sequence: CASSSRGLFYEQYF. CDR3 nucleotide sequence: TGTGCCAGCAGCTCCAGAGGGTTGTTCTACGAGCAGTACTTC.

The chain links TRBV18 to TRBJ1-1; D call uncertain. Germline V gene sequence: CDR1 KGHSH, CDR2 LQKENI. Trimming cost V 5 bases and J 0 bases, with 13 bases left between them. There are 15 residues in the CDR3. The CDR3 is CASSESRAMNTEAFF. CDR3 DNA sequence: TGTGCCAGCTCAGAATCTAGAGCGATGAACACTGAAGCTTTCTTT.

V is TRBV28 and J is TRBJ1-2; D remains unclear. CDR1 MDHEN and CDR2 SYDVKM come from the germline V gene. The CDR3 is 12 amino acids. V lost 6 bases and J 4 bases, leaving 9 bases between the germline ends. CDR3 DNA: TGTGCCAGCAGCCTGTCGTCCTATGGCTACACCTTC. Translating it yields CASSLSSYGYTF.